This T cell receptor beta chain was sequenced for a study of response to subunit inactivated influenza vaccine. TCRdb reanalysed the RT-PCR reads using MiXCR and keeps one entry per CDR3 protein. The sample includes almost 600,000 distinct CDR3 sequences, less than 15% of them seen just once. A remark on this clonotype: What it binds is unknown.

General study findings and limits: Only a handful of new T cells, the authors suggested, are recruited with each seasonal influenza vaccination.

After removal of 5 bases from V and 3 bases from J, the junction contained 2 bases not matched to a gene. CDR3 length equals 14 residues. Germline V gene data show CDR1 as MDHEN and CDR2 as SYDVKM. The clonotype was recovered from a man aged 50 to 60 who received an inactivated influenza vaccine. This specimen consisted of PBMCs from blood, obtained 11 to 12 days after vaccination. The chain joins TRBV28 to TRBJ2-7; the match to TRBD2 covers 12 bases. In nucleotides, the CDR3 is TGTGCCAGCAGTGGACTAGCGGGGTTCTACGAGCAGTACTTC. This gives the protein CASSGLAGFYEQYF.